This T cell receptor (beta chain) is drawn from a study of blood T cell repertoires in COVID-19. In the study overall: There were acute and convalescent COVID-19 samples, and they came from the United States, Italy and Spain. In each case, the material was cDNA or gDNA derived from T cells, B-cell-depleted T cells, or PBMCs.

TCRdb's copy holds only in-frame clones and misses some; the assay was immunoSEQ multiplex PCR. This table has over 25,000 clones, 85% to 90% appearing once. Germline CDR1 KGHDR, CDR2 SFDVKD. The CDR3 extends over 14 amino acids. With 6 bases removed from V and 8 bases from J, the gap between germline ends came to 18 bases. The genes are TRBV24-1 and TRBJ1-2; TRBD1 might be the D (5 bases). Sequenced: peripheral blood. The sequence was obtained from a man in his 70s with active COVID-19. CDR3 in DNA: TGTGCCACCAGTAATAGAGGCAGGGTGGACGGCTACACCTTC. Its protein is CATSNRGRVDGYTF.